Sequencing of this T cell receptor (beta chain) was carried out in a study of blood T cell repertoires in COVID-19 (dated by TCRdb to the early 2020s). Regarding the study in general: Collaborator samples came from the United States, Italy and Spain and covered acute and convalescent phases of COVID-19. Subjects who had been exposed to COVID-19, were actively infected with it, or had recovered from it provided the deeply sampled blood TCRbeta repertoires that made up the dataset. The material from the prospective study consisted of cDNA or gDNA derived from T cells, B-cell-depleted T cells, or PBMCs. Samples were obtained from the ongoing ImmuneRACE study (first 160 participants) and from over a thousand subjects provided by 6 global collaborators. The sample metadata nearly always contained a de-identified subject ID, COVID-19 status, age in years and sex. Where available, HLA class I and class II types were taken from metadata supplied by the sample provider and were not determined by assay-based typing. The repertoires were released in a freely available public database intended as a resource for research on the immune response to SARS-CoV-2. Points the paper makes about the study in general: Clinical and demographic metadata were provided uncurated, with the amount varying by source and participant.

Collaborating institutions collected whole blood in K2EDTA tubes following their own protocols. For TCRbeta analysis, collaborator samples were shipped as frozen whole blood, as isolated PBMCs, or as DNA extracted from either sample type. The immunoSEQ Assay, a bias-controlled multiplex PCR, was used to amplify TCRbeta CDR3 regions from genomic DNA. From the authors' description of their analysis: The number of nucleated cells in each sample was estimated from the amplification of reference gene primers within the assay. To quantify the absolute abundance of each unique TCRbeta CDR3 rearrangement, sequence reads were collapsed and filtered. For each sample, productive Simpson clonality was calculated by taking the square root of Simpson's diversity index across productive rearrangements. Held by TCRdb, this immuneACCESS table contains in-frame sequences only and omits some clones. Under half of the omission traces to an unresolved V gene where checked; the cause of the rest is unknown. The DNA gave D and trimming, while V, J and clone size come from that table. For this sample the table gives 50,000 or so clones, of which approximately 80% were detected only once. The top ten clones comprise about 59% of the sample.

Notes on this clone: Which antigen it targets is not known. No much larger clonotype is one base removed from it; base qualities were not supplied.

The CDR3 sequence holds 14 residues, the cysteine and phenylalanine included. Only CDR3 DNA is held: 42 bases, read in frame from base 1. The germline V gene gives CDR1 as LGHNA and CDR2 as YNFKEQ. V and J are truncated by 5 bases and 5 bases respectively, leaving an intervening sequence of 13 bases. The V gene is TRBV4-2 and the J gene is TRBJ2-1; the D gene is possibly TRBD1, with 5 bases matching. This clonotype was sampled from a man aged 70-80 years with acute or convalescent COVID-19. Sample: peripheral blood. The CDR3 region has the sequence CASSFRTQDNEQFF. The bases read TGTGCCAGCAGCTTTCGGACACAGGACAATGAGCAGTTCTTC.